The 18 T cell receptor beta chains reported below all come from one sample, sequenced in a study of CD8 T cells in Susac syndrome. With random hexamers, reverse transcription was performed on about 0.45 to 1 ug of RNA. TCRdb fed the immunoSEQ multiplex PCR reads into MiXCR, producing one record per CDR3 protein. The profile shows some 110,000 distinct CDR3 sequences, around 96% of them singletons. The sample comprised CD4+ T cells from PBMCs. The receptor source for this set is a human donor with Susac syndrome.

This clonotype was picked up one time. The rearrangement links TRBV6-5 to TRBJ2-7, with 10 bases matching TRBD1. The V segment lost 5 bases and the J segment 6 bases; nucleotides outside the gene matches: 10. Germline CDR1 reads MNHEY; CDR2 reads SVGAGI. CDR3 length: 15 amino acids. The DNA for the CDR3 is TGTGCCAGCAGTCCTCCCAGACAGGGGGCGCGCGAGCAGTACTTC. This codes for CASSPPRQGAREQYF.

The chain carries TRBV29-1 and TRBJ2-3; 9 nucleotides match TRBD1. Germline trimming cut 6 bases from V and 0 bases from J; bases unmatched to any gene: 10. Per germline, CDR1 SQVTM and CDR2 ANQGSEA. This CDR3 has 16 amino acids. The DNA of the CDR3 is TGCAGCGTCCGCGGTCACGGGACAGGGAGCACAGATACGCAGTATTTT. Its translation is CSVRGHGTGSTDTQYF.

The chain couples TRBV30 to TRBJ2-1; the D is unclear. Germline loops: CDR1 GTSNPN, CDR2 SVGIG (reference sequence). The CDR3 has 14 amino acids. V was shortened by 2 bases and J by 7 bases, with 15 bases between the two germline ends. CDR3 coding DNA: TGTGCCTGGAGTACCCTTATCGTAGGGAATGAGCAGTTCTTC. Translating it yields CAWSTLIVGNEQFF.

This rearrangement joins TRBV30 to TRBJ2-7, with a tentative D call TRBD1 (5 bases). CDR1 and CDR2 from the germline V gene are GTSNPN and SVGIG (reference sequence). This CDR3 has 12 amino acids. With 3 bases removed from V and 2 bases from J, the gap between germline ends came to 8 bases. The CDR3 loop is CAWRTETYEQYF. The CDR3 coding sequence is TGTGCCTGGAGGACAGAAACCTACGAGCAGTACTTC.

The rearrangement joins TRBV29-1 to TRBJ1-1; 9 bases match TRBD1. The CDR3 runs to 15 residues. Germline values: CDR1 SQVTM, CDR2 ANQGSEA. Trimming took 3 bases from V and 5 from J; bases not matched to a gene: 10. The CDR3 region has the DNA TGCAGCGTTGAGGGGACAGGGCCCCGGAGGACTGAAGCTTTCTTT. Its protein is CSVEGTGPRRTEAFF.

The chain combines TRBV11-2 with TRBJ2-7; D is ambiguous. This CDR3 comprises 14 residues. Looked up from germline, CDR1 is SGHAT and CDR2 is FQNNGV. V was clipped by 3 bases and J by 2 bases, with 11 bases between them. CDR3 sequence reads: CASSLHGSTYEQYF. The DNA for the CDR3 is TGTGCCAGCAGCTTGCATGGCTCCACCTACGAGCAGTACTTC.

The chain couples TRBV19 to TRBJ2-1, with D possibly being TRBD2 (6 bases). The CDR3 runs 14 residues. Germline-derived CDR1 and CDR2 are LNHDA and SQIVND (reference sequence). V lost 0 bases, J lost 6 bases, and 9 bases lay in between. DNA for the CDR3: TGTGCCAGTAGTATAGATCGGGGGTCCAATGAGCAGTTCTTC. It translates to CASSIDRGSNEQFF.

The chain has TRBV5-1 and TRBJ2-3; 7 nucleotides line up with TRBD2. Germline values: CDR1 SGHRS, CDR2 YFSETQ. The J segment lost 0 bases and the V segment lost 4 bases, leaving 5 bases of the junction unmatched. The CDR3 has 15 amino acids. CDR3 DNA sequence: TGCGCCAGCAGCAGTAGCGGGTCCAGCACAGATACGCAGTATTTT. This translates into CASSSSGSSTDTQYF.

The chain combines TRBV7-2 with TRBJ2-3; 10 nucleotides align to TRBD1. The CDR3 covers 17 residues. V trimming: 1 base; J trimming: 6 bases; junction bases outside the gene matches: 10. Per germline, CDR1 SGHTA and CDR2 FQGNSA. CDR3 residues: CASSLVWDRGARDTQYF. Written as DNA, the CDR3 is TGTGCCAGCAGCTTAGTATGGGACAGGGGAGCGCGTGATACGCAGTATTTT.

The genes are TRBV20-1 and TRBJ1-2, with a tentative D call TRBD1 (5 bases). Germline V CDR1 and CDR2: DFQATT, SNEGSKA (reference sequence). This CDR3 is built from 12 residues. V shed 6 bases and J shed 4 bases, with 12 bases lying between them. CDR3 sequence (DNA): TGCAGTGCAGTTGACAGATTCTATGGCTACACCTTC. Translated, it gives CSAVDRFYGYTF.

The gene calls are TRBV5-1 and TRBJ2-1; TRBD2 matches at 9 bases. Germline trimming cut 2 bases from V and 5 bases from J; bases unmatched to any gene: 5. The germline gives CDR1 SGHRS, CDR2 YFSETQ. The CDR3 extends over 15 amino acids. Written as DNA, the CDR3 is TGCGCCAGCAGCTTCTCTAGCGGGATCAACAATGAGCAGTTCTTC. Encoded protein: CASSFSSGINNEQFF.

This chain uses TRBV18 with TRBJ1-1; 7 bases are a match to TRBD1. V was pared by 0 bases and J by 1 base, with 8 bases of the junction left unmatched. The CDR3 loop spans 17 amino acids. Germline V gene data show CDR1 as KGHSH and CDR2 as LQKENI. CDR3 residues: CASSPPLAGGKNTEAFF. CDR3 in DNA: TGTGCCAGCTCACCACCGCTAGCAGGGGGGAAGAACACTGAAGCTTTCTTT.

The chain joins TRBV11-3 to TRBJ2-7; 7 bases line up with TRBD1. This CDR3 has 12 amino acids. Germline CDR1 reads SGHNT; CDR2 reads YENEEA. After removal of 5 bases from V and 5 bases from J, the junction contained 3 bases not matched to a gene. The CDR3 nucleotides are TGTGCCAGCAGCGTGGGACAGAACGAGCAGTACTTC. Protein: CASSVGQNEQYF.

The V gene is TRBV27, the J gene TRBJ2-4, with D perhaps assigned TRBD1 or TRBD2 (6 bases each). The CDR3 length is 14 residues. V lost 2 bases and J 8 bases, leaving 13 bases between the germline ends. From germline, CDR1 is MNHEY and CDR2 SMNVEV (reference sequence). CDR3 protein: CASSLEGGMDIQYF. CDR3 nucleotide sequence: TGTGCCAGCAGTTTAGAGGGGGGCATGGACATTCAGTACTTC.

V and J are TRBV7-9 and TRBJ2-7; TRBD2 agrees at 11 bases. CDR3 length: 14 residues. Germline CDR1 is SEHNR and CDR2 is FQNEAQ (reference sequence). Unmatched junction bases numbered 10, after V lost 3 bases and J lost 12 bases. The CDR3, as DNA: TGTGCCAGCAGCTTGTCTGGGACTAGCGGTAACTGGTACTTC. Protein: CASSLSGTSGNWYF.

The V gene is TRBV14, the J gene TRBJ2-5, with 7 bases lining up with TRBD2. TRBJ2-1 matches the DNA end more closely, so the J call is doubtful. The CDR3 has 11 residues. The germline gives CDR1 SGHDN, CDR2 FVKESK. The CDR3 DNA follows: TGTGCCAGCAGCCTTGGGACTACCCAGTTCTTC. Translation: CASSLGTTQFF.

In this sample, this clonotype turned up once. The gene calls are TRBV9 and TRBJ2-3; TRBD2 aligns across 8 bases. This CDR3 contains 15 residues. Germline values: CDR1 SGDLS, CDR2 YYNGEE. With 3 bases clipped from V and 4 bases from J, the junction kept 7 bases outside the gene matches. In DNA, the CDR3 is TGTGCCAGCAGCGCCGTAGCGGGAATGGCAGATACGCAGTATTTT. Its translation: CASSAVAGMADTQYF.

The chain carries TRBV2 and TRBJ1-2, with D possibly matching TRBD1 (6 bases). The CDR3 contains 13 residues. CDR1 is SNHLY and CDR2 is FYNNEI in the germline V gene. The V end lost 8 bases, the J end lost 5 bases, and 15 bases lay between the germline ends. CDR3 region: CASGAYQGYGYTF. The CDR3 DNA reads as TGTGCCAGCGGCGCGTACCAGGGGTATGGCTACACCTTC.